These 31 T cell receptor beta chains share one sample of origin, sequenced in a study of immune evolution from preneoplasia to lung adenocarcinoma. Using immunoSEQ multiplex PCR, the repertoire was profiled, and TCRdb retains in-frame clones only, with some absent. Among 5,000 or so clones, approximately 80% were seen once, and the ten largest hold approximately 6.6%. The source material was FFPE minimally invasive lung adenocarcinoma tissue. These receptors all come from a person between 50 and 69 years old with lung adenocarcinoma.

V usage is TRBV6-4 and J usage is TRBJ2-2; 10 bases line up with TRBD2. With 5 bases clipped from V and 6 bases from J, the junction kept 6 bases outside the gene matches. The CDR3 runs to 15 residues. Germline CDR1 MRHNA, CDR2 SNTAGT. The CDR3 region has the DNA TGTGCCAGCAGTACCCTAGCGGGAGCTTCCGGGGAGCTGTTTTTT. It specifies CASSTLAGASGELFF.

The chain recombines TRBV6-1 with TRBJ1-5; 7 bases are a match to TRBD1. CDR1 and CDR2 (germline): MNHNS, SASEGT. The CDR3 extends over 12 amino acids. V trimming: 6 bases; J trimming: 7 bases; junction bases outside the gene matches: 3. The CDR3 DNA sequence: TGTGCCAGCAGGACAGGGAAGCAGCCCCAGCATTTT. Its protein is CASRTGKQPQHF.

In this sample, this clone turned up once. This sequence joins TRBV13 and TRBJ2-7, with D perhaps assigned TRBD1 or TRBD2 (5 bases each). Germline loops: CDR1 PRHDT, CDR2 FYEKMQ (reference sequence). V gave up 2 bases and J gave up 2 bases, with 19 bases separating them. The CDR3 sequence is 17 residues long. The chain's CDR3 is CASSLLGARDGPYEQYF. DNA for the CDR3: TGTGCCAGCAGCTTACTAGGGGCCAGGGACGGACCCTACGAGCAGTACTTC.

The rearrangement uses TRBV5-4 and TRBJ2-7; 8 positions agree with TRBD2. The V segment lost 4 bases and the J segment 2 bases; nucleotides outside the gene matches: 5. This CDR3 has 14 residues. CDR1 is SGHNT and CDR2 is YYREEE in the germline V gene (reference sequence). The CDR3 loop is CASSNSGNPYEQYF. CDR3 DNA: TGTGCCAGCAGCAATAGCGGGAATCCCTACGAGCAGTACTTC.

V is TRBV28 and J is TRBJ1-2; 8 bases line up with TRBD1. The CDR3 is 14 residues long. Per the germline V gene, CDR1 is MDHEN and CDR2 is SYDVKM. The trim removed 7 bases at V and 7 bases at J, leaving 11 bases unmatched. DNA for the CDR3: TGTGCCAGCACCTGGGGGCAGGGGGCAAGTGGCTACACCTTC. Protein product: CASTWGQGASGYTF.

This clone came up once. The chain couples TRBV9 to TRBJ2-1; 7 bases are a match to TRBD2. Trimming at V came to 0 bases and at J to 6 bases, leaving 9 bases not matched to a gene. The CDR3 length is 16 residues. The germline V gene encodes CDR1 SGDLS and CDR2 YYNGEE. CDR3 nucleotide sequence: TGTGCCAGCAGCGTAGGAGGGCTAGCGGAGCTCAATGAGCAGTTCTTC. Protein sequence: CASSVGGLAELNEQFF. Together with reference TRBV9 and TRBJ2-1, the CDR3 gives the full variable domain: DSGVTQTPKHLITATGQRVTLRCSPRSGDLSVYWYQQSLDQGLQFLIQYYNGEERAKGNILERFSAQQFPDLHSELNLSSLELGDSALYFCASSVGGLAELNEQFFGPGTRLTVL.

This clone came up a few times. The chain has TRBV30 and TRBJ1-1; 9 nucleotides match TRBD1. Trimming took 7 bases from V and 3 from J; bases not matched to a gene: 9. This CDR3 is 14 amino acids long. Germline CDR1 and CDR2: GTSNPN and SVGIG (reference sequence). The CDR3 loop reads CALWVWTGDTEAFF. CDR3 sequence (DNA): TGTGCCTTGTGGGTCTGGACAGGGGACACTGAAGCTTTCTTT.

V usage is TRBV4-1 and J usage is TRBJ2-1, with TRBD2 matching 10 bases. The CDR3 covers 16 residues. V dropped 4 bases and J dropped 3; count of bases not matched to a gene: 6. From germline, CDR1 is MGHRA and CDR2 YSYEKL. The CDR3 loop is CASSLTSGLNYNEQFF. The CDR3 DNA reads TGCGCCAGCAGCCTGACTAGCGGGCTTAACTACAATGAGCAGTTCTTC.

The chain joins TRBV30 to TRBJ1-1; D ambiguous. Germline V CDR1 and CDR2: GTSNPN, SVGIG (reference sequence). The CDR3 sequence is 15 residues long. Trimming removed 5 bases from V and 1 base from J, with 17 bases in between. The CDR3 is CAWSPGEVRNTEAFF. DNA for the CDR3: TGTGCCTGGTCCCCGGGTGAGGTCAGGAACACTGAAGCTTTCTTT.

A single count supports this clone. The chain has TRBV15 and TRBJ1-1; the match to TRBD1 covers 7 bases. Losses at the gene ends were 3 bases for V and 1 base for J; bases not matched to a gene: 2. The CDR3 spans 14 residues. CDR1 and CDR2 from the germline V gene are LNHNV and YYDKDF (reference sequence). The CDR3 DNA reads TGTGCCACCAGCAGGGGACAGCAGAACACTGAAGCTTTCTTT. Protein: CATSRGQQNTEAFF.

The chain uses TRBV7-8 and TRBJ2-1; TRBD1 matches at 7 bases. V gave up 4 bases and J gave up 14 bases; unmatched junction bases: 11. There are 13 residues in the CDR3. Looked up from germline, CDR1 is SGHVS and CDR2 is FQNEAQ. CDR3 in DNA: TGTGCCAGCAGCTCCCTAACAGGGGAGAGCGAGTTCTTC. Translation: CASSSLTGESEFF.

The chain carries TRBV4-2 and TRBJ2-7; 7 bases are shared with TRBD2. J gave up 5 bases and V 1 base, and 8 bases lay outside the gene matches. The germline V gene has CDR1 LGHNA and CDR2 YNFKEQ. The CDR3 contains 15 residues. The CDR3 here is CASSQAGAGADEQYF. Here the CDR3 DNA reads TGTGCCAGCAGCCAAGCCGGGGCGGGAGCTGACGAGCAGTACTTC.

This chain connects TRBV19 to TRBJ1-6; D is unclear. Per the germline V gene, CDR1 is LNHDA and CDR2 is SQIVND (reference sequence). The CDR3 length is 13 residues. Trimming cost V 2 bases and J 10 bases, with 9 bases left between them. The CDR3 bases are TGTGCCAGTAGTATATCCCTACAGTCACCCCTCCACTTT. It codes for CASSISLQSPLHF.

This clone has a handful of counts. V is TRBV30 and J is TRBJ2-7; possibly TRBD1 or TRBD2 for D (5 bases each). Per the germline V gene, CDR1 is GTSNPN and CDR2 is SVGIG (reference sequence). Deletions cut 0 bases from V and 5 bases from J, with 20 bases between. The CDR3 sequence is 16 residues long. CDR3 in amino acids: CAWSVRGGTSQNEQYF. In nucleotides, the CDR3 is TGTGCCTGGAGTGTACGGGGCGGCACGAGTCAGAACGAGCAGTACTTC.

V and J are TRBV5-4 and TRBJ2-7; perhaps D is TRBD1 or TRBD2 (5 bases each). Germline assignment: CDR1 SGHNT and CDR2 YYREEE (reference sequence). The CDR3 loop spans 14 amino acids. V gave up 0 bases and J gave up 3 bases, with 10 bases separating them. CDR3 nucleotides: TGTGCCAGCAGCTTGGGGGGGAGAAACTACGAGCAGTACTTC. As protein: CASSLGGRNYEQYF.

This clone was detected only once. The rearrangement joins TRBV5-1 to TRBJ1-1, with D tentatively TRBD1 (6 bases). From germline, CDR1 is SGHRS and CDR2 YFSETQ. V lost 4 bases and J 11 bases, leaving 24 bases between the germline ends. This CDR3 has 15 amino acids. CDR3 coding DNA: TGCGCCAGCAGCCGTGATCGGGGGGCAGCTATTGATGCTTTCTTT. Translating gives CASSRDRGAAIDAFF.

The gene calls are TRBV10-1 and TRBJ2-1; possible D gene TRBD1, 6 bases. Germline CDR1 WNHNN, CDR2 SYGVQD (reference sequence). Trimming removed 2 bases from V and 0 bases from J, with 14 bases in between. This CDR3 has 17 residues. The CDR3 region is CASSEHPTGSSYNEQFF. Written as DNA, the CDR3 is TGCGCCAGCAGTGAGCACCCCACAGGGAGCTCCTACAATGAGCAGTTCTTC.

This rearrangement joins TRBV2 to TRBJ1-4; D unclear. CDR3 length: 14 residues. Trimming shortened V by 4 bases and J by 1 base, and 7 bases separated the two germline ends. Germline-derived CDR1 and CDR2 are SNHLY and FYNNEI. CDR3 loop: CASSVSRTNEKLFF. The CDR3 DNA reads as TGTGCCAGCAGTGTGTCCAGAACTAATGAAAAACTGTTTTTT.

This clone has just one count. The V call is TRBV5-1, the J call TRBJ1-6; possibly TRBD1 for D (5 bases). The CDR3 totals 16 residues. Germline V gives CDR1 SGHRS, CDR2 YFSETQ. V was shortened by 3 bases and J by 9 bases, with 19 bases between the two germline ends. The CDR3 spells CASSSLSLPGTSPLHF. The CDR3 region has the DNA TGCGCCAGCAGCTCTCTCTCCCTTCCAGGGACTTCACCCCTCCACTTT.

V usage is TRBV7-9 and J usage is TRBJ2-3; unclear D gene. The CDR3 consists of 14 residues. Germline V CDR1 and CDR2: SEHNR, FQNEAQ (reference sequence). V gave up 1 base and J gave up 6 bases, with 11 bases separating them. The CDR3 here is CASSLVGRLDTQYF. The CDR3 DNA reads TGTGCCAGCAGCTTAGTCGGTAGACTTGATACGCAGTATTTT.

The V gene is TRBV5-6, the J gene TRBJ2-5; D remains unclear. Germline lookup yields CDR1 SGHDT and CDR2 YYEEEE. The CDR3 is made up of 16 amino acids. The V and J ends lost 1 base and 4 bases respectively, with 17 bases between them. The CDR3 region is CASSLWRVLQGETQYF. As DNA, the CDR3 is TGTGCCAGCAGCTTGTGGCGCGTGCTACAAGGAGAGACCCAGTACTTC.

The CDR3 loop is CASSHEESGANVLTF. In DNA form, the CDR3 reads TGTGCCAGCAGCCACGAAGAATCTGGGGCCAACGTCCTGACTTTC. This chain connects TRBV14 to TRBJ2-6; no clear D. The V and J ends lost 3 bases and 1 base respectively, with 7 bases between them. This CDR3 has 15 amino acids. From germline, CDR1 is SGHDN and CDR2 FVKESK. The full variable domain, in which reference TRBV14 and TRBJ2-6 provide the parts outside the CDR3, is EAGVTQFPSHSVIEKGQTVTLRCDPISGHDNLYWYRRVMGKEIKFLLHFVKESKQDESGMPNNRFLAERTGGTYSTLKVQPAELEDSGVYFCASSHEESGANVLTFGAGSRLTVL.

Comment on this clone: The sample holds other DNA sequences that translate to the same CDR3. The V call is TRBV30, the J call TRBJ2-5, with 12 bases that match TRBD2. CDR1 GTSNPN and CDR2 SVGIG come from the germline V gene (reference sequence). The CDR3 totals 13 residues. The J segment lost 7 bases and the V segment lost 7 bases, leaving 7 bases of the junction unmatched. The CDR3 protein is CAYPPSGGGTQYF. The CDR3 bases are TGTGCCTACCCCCCTAGCGGGGGGGGGACCCAGTACTTC.

This chain connects TRBV19 to TRBJ1-1, with 7 bases fitting TRBD1. V gave up 9 bases and J gave up 1 base; unmatched junction bases: 5. The CDR3 is made up of 13 amino acids. Looked up from germline, CDR1 is LNHDA and CDR2 is SQIVND (reference sequence). The CDR3 loop is CARLQGTNTEAFF. CDR3 sequence (DNA): TGTGCCAGACTACAGGGGACGAACACTGAAGCTTTCTTT.

This clone has more than one count but fewer than ten. This chain links TRBV4-1 with TRBJ1-2; TRBD1 agrees at 9 bases. The CDR3 is 14 amino acids. With 4 bases clipped from V and 6 bases from J, the junction kept 6 bases outside the gene matches. Germline V gives CDR1 MGHRA, CDR2 YSYEKL. CDR3 bases: TGCGCCAGCAGCCGATCACAGGGGGCGGATGGCTACACCTTC. Translated: CASSRSQGADGYTF.

V and J are TRBV30 and TRBJ1-4; no definite D call. CDR3 length: 15 amino acids. V was shortened by 2 bases and J by 3 bases, with 13 bases between the two germline ends. Germline loops: CDR1 GTSNPN, CDR2 SVGIG (reference sequence). The CDR3 protein is CAWSLEGLANEKLFF. The CDR3 nucleotides read TGTGCCTGGAGTTTGGAGGGATTGGCTAATGAAAAACTGTTTTTT.

The chain joins TRBV6-1 to TRBJ2-7; D gene uncertain. The germline V gene encodes CDR1 MNHNS and CDR2 SASEGT. The CDR3 is made up of 14 amino acids. Trimming removed 3 bases from V and 1 base from J, with 10 bases in between. For the CDR3, the DNA is TGTGCCAGCAGTGACCCACCAGGATCCTACGAGCAGTACTTC. Residues: CASSDPPGSYEQYF.

The CDR3, as DNA: TGTGCCAGCAGCCGGACAGGAGGGGTAGAGGGCTACACCTTC. This encodes CASSRTGGVEGYTF. J is TRBJ1-2 and V is TRBV5-6, with 7 bases matching TRBD1. The CDR3 extends over 14 amino acids. CDR1 is SGHDT and CDR2 is YYEEEE in the germline V gene. The trim removed 4 bases at V and 8 bases at J, leaving 11 bases unmatched. The full variable domain, rest sourced from reference TRBV5-6 and TRBJ1-2, is DAGVTQSPTHLIKTRGQQVTLRCSPKSGHDTVSWYQQALGQGPQFIFQYYEEEERQRGNFPDRFSGHQFPNYSSELNVNALLLGDSALYLCASSRTGGVEGYTFGSGTRLTVV.

In this sample, this clone turned up a few times. The chain carries TRBV19 and TRBJ2-1, with 7 bases identical to TRBD1. J gave up 10 bases and V 3 bases, and 0 bases lay outside the gene matches. The CDR3 extends over 11 amino acids. Per the germline V gene, CDR1 is LNHDA and CDR2 is SQIVND (reference sequence). The CDR3 sequence: CASSIRGEQFF. CDR3 DNA sequence: TGTGCCAGTAGTATCAGGGGGGAGCAGTTCTTC.

The V gene is TRBV5-1, the J gene TRBJ2-3; D ambiguous. V was shortened by 4 bases and J by 2 bases, with 2 bases between the two germline ends. CDR1 and CDR2 from the germline V gene are SGHRS and YFSETQ. This CDR3 has 11 amino acids. This CDR3 is CASSNTDTQYF. The CDR3 DNA follows: TGCGCCAGCAGCAACACAGATACGCAGTATTTT.

The gene calls are TRBV9 and TRBJ2-3, with D possibly TRBD2 on 6 matching bases. This CDR3 is 15 amino acids long. Looked up from germline, CDR1 is SGDLS and CDR2 is YYNGEE. V lost 0 bases, J lost 3 bases, and 11 bases lay in between. CDR3 region: CASSVAQRATDTQYF. CDR3 coding DNA: TGTGCCAGCAGCGTAGCTCAGCGGGCGACAGATACGCAGTATTTT.